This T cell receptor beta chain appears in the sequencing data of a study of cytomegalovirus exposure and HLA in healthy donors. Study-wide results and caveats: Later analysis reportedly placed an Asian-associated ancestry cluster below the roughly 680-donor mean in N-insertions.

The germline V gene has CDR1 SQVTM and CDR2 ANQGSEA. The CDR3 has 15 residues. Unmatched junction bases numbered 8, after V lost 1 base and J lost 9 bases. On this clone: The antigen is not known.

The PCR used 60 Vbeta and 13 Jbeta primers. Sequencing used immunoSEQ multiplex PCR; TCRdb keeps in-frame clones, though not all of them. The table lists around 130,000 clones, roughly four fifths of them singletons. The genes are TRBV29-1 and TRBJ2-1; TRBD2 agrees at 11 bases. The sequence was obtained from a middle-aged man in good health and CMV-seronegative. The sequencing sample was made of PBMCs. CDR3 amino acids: CSVEGALAGVGEQFF. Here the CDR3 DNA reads TGCAGCGTTGAAGGGGCACTAGCGGGAGTTGGTGAGCAGTTCTTC.